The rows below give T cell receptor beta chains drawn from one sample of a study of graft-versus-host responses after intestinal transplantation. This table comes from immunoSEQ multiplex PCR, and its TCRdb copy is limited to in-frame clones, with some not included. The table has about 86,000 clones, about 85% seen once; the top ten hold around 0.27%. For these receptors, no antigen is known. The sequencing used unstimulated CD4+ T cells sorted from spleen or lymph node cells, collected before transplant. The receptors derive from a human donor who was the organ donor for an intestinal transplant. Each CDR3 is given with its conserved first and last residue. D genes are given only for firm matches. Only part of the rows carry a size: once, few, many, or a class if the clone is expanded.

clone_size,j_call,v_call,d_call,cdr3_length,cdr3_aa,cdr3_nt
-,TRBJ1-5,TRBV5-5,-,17,CASSSPAGAISNQPQHF,TGTGCCAGCAGCTCCCCCGCGGGAGCAATAAGCAATCAGCCCCAGCATTTT
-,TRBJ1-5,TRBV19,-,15,CASRLSPGGNQPQHF,TGTGCCAGTAGGTTGTCCCCCGGGGGCAATCAGCCCCAGCATTTT
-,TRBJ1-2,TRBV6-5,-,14,CASSYVGGNYGYTF,TGTGCCAGCAGTTACGTTGGGGGGAACTATGGCTACACCTTC
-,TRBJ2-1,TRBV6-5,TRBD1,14,CASRPRTGSNEQFF,TGTGCCAGCAGACCGCGGACAGGCTCCAATGAGCAGTTCTTC
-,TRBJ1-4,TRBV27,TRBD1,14,CASSRQGGGEKLFF,TGTGCCAGCAGTCGACAGGGTGGTGGTGAAAAACTGTTTTTT
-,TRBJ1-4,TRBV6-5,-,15,CASSRLDSGNEKLFF,TGTGCCAGCAGTCGCCTGGACAGCGGCAATGAAAAACTGTTTTTT
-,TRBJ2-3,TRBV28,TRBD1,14,CASSFDRVTDTQYF,TGTGCCAGCAGTTTTGACAGGGTCACAGATACGCAGTATTTT
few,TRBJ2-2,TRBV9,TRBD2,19,CASSVLKAGGPKNTGELFF,TGTGCCAGCAGCGTCCTCAAAGCGGGGGGGCCCAAGAACACCGGGGAGCTGTTTTTT
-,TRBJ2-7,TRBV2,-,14,CASSAPVSSYEQYF,TGTGCCAGCAGTGCGCCAGTCAGCTCCTACGAGCAGTACTTC
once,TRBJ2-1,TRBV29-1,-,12,CSVDLANNEQFF,TGCAGCGTTGATCTGGCCAACAATGAGCAGTTCTTC
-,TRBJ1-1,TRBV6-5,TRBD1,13,CASRGQAGTEAFF,TGTGCCAGCAGGGGACAGGCGGGCACTGAAGCTTTCTTT
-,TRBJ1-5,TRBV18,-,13,CASSAGVDQPQHF,TGTGCCAGCTCAGCGGGGGTGGATCAGCCCCAGCATTTT
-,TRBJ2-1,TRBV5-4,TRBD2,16,CASSLGPGGAAWEQFF,TGTGCCAGCAGCTTAGGCCCCGGGGGGGCCGCTTGGGAGCAGTTCTTC
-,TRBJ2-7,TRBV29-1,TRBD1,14,CSVDQGQGPYEQYF,TGCAGCGTTGACCAGGGACAGGGGCCCTACGAGCAGTACTTC
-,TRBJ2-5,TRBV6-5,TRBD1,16,CASSLPGTGLQETQYF,TGTGCCAGCAGTTTACCCGGGACAGGCCTCCAAGAGACCCAGTACTTC
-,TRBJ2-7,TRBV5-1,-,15,CASSLGGAELSPEYF,TGCGCCAGCAGCTTGGGTGGGGCAGAGTTAAGTCCGGAGTACTTC
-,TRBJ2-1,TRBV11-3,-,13,CASRGRGGNEQFF,TGTGCCAGCAGGGGCAGGGGCGGTAATGAGCAGTTCTTC
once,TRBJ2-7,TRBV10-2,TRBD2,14,CASRLAGGPGEQYF,TGCGCCAGCAGGTTAGCGGGAGGCCCAGGCGAGCAGTACTTC
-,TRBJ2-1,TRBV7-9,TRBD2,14,CASSRGTSLDEQFF,TGTGCCAGCAGCCGCGGGACTAGCTTGGATGAGCAGTTCTTC
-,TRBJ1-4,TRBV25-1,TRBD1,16,CASSESLGTGDEKLFF,TGTGCCAGCAGTGAGTCTCTTGGGACAGGGGATGAAAAACTGTTTTTT
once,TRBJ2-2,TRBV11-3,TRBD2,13,CASSLGGPGELFF,TGTGCCAGCAGCTTGGGAGGGCCCGGGGAGCTGTTTTTT
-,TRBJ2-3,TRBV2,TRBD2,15,CASRPLAGGADTQYF,TGTGCCAGCAGGCCGCTAGCGGGGGGTGCGGATACGCAGTATTTT
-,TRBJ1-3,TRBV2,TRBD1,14,CASSPGGSGNTIYF,TGTGCCAGCAGCCCAGGGGGATCAGGAAACACCATATATTTT
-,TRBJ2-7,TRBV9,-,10,CASSGSPTSF,TGTGCCAGCAGCGGCAGTCCCACTAGCTTC
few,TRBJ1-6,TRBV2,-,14,CASARTDLNSPLHF,TGTGCCAGCGCCCGGACAGATCTAAATTCACCCCTCCACTTT
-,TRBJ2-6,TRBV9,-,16,CASSAQGGSGANVLTF,TGTGCCAGCAGCGCGCAGGGGGGCTCTGGGGCCAACGTCCTGACTTTC
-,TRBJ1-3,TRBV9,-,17,CASSPTGGHRTGNTIYF,TGTGCCAGCAGCCCCACGGGGGGACATAGAACTGGAAACACCATATATTTT
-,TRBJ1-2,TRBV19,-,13,CASSIGRDYGYTF,TGTGCCAGTAGTATAGGCAGGGACTATGGCTACACCTTC
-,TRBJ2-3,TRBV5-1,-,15,CASIADSGYSDTQYF,TGCGCCAGCATTGCGGACTCGGGATATTCAGATACGCAGTATTTT
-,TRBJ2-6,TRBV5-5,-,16,CASSLAGMAGANVLTF,TGTGCCAGCAGCTTGGCCGGGATGGCTGGGGCCAACGTCCTGACTTTC
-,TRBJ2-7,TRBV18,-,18,CASSPPRGGGPTPYEQYF,TGTGCCAGCTCACCACCTCGTGGGGGGGGCCCTACTCCCTACGAGCAGTACTTC
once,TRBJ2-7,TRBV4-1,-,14,CASSQSGSAYEQYF,TGCGCCAGCAGCCAATCGGGTAGCGCCTACGAGCAGTACTTC
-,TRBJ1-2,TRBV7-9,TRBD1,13,CASSPLQGAGYTF,TGTGCCAGCAGCCCCCTGCAGGGGGCAGGCTACACCTTC
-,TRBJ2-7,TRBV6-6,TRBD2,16,CASSPGLAGASGEQYF,TGTGCCAGCAGTCCGGGACTAGCGGGAGCCTCAGGCGAGCAGTACTTC
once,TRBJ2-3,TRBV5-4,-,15,CASSLGGTYTDTQYF,TGTGCCAGCAGCTTGGGGGGGACTTACACAGATACGCAGTATTTT
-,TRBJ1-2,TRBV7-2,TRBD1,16,CASSSGTGLSRYGYTF,TGTGCCAGCAGCTCCGGGACAGGGCTATCCCGCTATGGCTACACCTTC
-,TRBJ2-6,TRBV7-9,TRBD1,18,CASSLLRDRHSGANVLTF,TGTGCCAGCAGCTTACTCCGGGACAGGCACTCTGGGGCCAACGTCCTGACTTTC
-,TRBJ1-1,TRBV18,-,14,CASSRQGLNTEAFF,TGTGCCAGCTCACGCCAGGGGCTGAACACTGAAGCTTTCTTT
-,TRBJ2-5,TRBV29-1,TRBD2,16,CSAAGTSGRTPETQYF,TGCAGCGCCGCCGGGACTAGCGGGAGGACGCCGGAGACCCAGTACTTC
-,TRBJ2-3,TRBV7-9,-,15,CASSLIRLGGDTQYF,TGTGCCAGCAGCTTAATCCGGCTAGGTGGAGATACGCAGTATTTT
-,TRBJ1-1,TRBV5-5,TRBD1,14,CASSVTGVNTEAFF,TGTGCCAGCAGCGTCACAGGGGTGAACACTGAAGCTTTCTTT
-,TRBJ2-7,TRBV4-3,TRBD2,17,CASSRGTSGTTPYEQYF,TGCGCCAGCAGCCGAGGGACTAGCGGGACTACGCCCTACGAGCAGTACTTC
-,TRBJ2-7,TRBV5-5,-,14,CASEGGPGFYEQYF,TGTGCCAGCGAGGGTGGACCGGGTTTCTACGAGCAGTACTTC
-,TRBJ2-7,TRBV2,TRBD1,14,CASNGQGASYEQYF,TGTGCCAGCAATGGGCAGGGGGCGTCCTACGAGCAGTACTTC
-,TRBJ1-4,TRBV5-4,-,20,CASSLFPPALRQRESEKLFF,TGTGCCAGCAGCTTGTTCCCCCCGGCCTTAAGACAGCGGGAGAGTGAAAAACTGTTTTTT
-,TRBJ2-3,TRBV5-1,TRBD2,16,CASSAILATSTDTQYF,TGCGCCAGCAGCGCCATACTAGCGACTAGCACAGATACGCAGTATTTT
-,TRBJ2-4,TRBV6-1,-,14,CASSQQGELNIQYF,TGTGCCAGCAGTCAACAGGGTGAACTAAACATTCAGTACTTC
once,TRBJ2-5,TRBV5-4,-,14,CASSPRSSQETQYF,TGTGCCAGCAGCCCTAGGTCGAGTCAAGAGACCCAGTACTTC
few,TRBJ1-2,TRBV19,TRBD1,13,CASSRDSRYGYTF,TGTGCCAGTAGTCGGGACAGTCGCTATGGCTACACCTTC
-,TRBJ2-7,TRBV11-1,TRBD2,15,CASSIRTSASYEQYF,TGTGCCAGCAGCATACGGACTAGCGCCTCCTACGAGCAGTACTTC
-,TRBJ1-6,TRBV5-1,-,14,CASSKGGDGTPLHF,TGCGCCAGCAGCAAAGGCGGGGATGGAACACCCCTCCACTTT
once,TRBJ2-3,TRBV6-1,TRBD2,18,CASSEELAGAYSTDTQYF,TGTGCCAGCAGTGAAGAACTAGCGGGGGCTTATAGCACAGATACGCAGTATTTT
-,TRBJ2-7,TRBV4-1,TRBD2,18,CASSQWSGRALSSYEQYF,TGCGCCAGCAGCCAATGGAGCGGGAGGGCTCTTAGCTCCTACGAGCAGTACTTC
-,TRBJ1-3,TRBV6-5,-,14,CASNVNVEGGTIYF,TGTGCCAGCAATGTGAATGTGGAAGGGGGCACCATATATTTT
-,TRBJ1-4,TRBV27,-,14,CASSFLATNEKLFF,TGTGCCAGCAGTTTTCTCGCAACTAATGAAAAACTGTTTTTT
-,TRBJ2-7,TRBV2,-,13,CASRFAEYYEQYF,TGTGCCAGCAGGTTCGCGGAGTACTACGAGCAGTACTTC